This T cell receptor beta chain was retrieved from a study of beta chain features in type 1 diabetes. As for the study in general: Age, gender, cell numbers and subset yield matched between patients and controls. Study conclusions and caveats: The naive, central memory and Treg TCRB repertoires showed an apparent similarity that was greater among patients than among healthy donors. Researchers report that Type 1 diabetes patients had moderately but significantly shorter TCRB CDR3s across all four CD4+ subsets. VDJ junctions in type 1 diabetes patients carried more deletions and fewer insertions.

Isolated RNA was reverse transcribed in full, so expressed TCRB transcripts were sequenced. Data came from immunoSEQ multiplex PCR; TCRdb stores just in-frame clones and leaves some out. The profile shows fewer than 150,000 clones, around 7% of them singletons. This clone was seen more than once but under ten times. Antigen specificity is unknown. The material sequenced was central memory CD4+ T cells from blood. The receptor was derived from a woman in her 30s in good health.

The DNA of the CDR3 is TGCGCCAGCAGCCAAGGGCTAAAGACAGCGTCCTACGAGCAGTACTTC. Translating gives CASSQGLKTASYEQYF. This chain links TRBV4-3 with TRBJ2-7, with D possibly matching TRBD1 (5 bases). This CDR3 is built from 16 residues. CDR1 LGHNA and CDR2 YSLEER come from the germline V gene. Trimming pared 1 base from V and 1 base from J, leaving 14 bases between.